This TCR beta chain was found in a study of blood T cell repertoires in COVID-19 (TCRdb year 2020). Some background on the complete study: The collaborator samples originated in the United States, Italy and Spain and spanned the acute and convalescent phases of COVID-19. The material from the prospective study consisted of cDNA or gDNA derived from T cells, B-cell-depleted T cells, or PBMCs. The repertoires were made available in a free public database intended to serve as a resource for research on the immune response to SARS-CoV-2. Samples were obtained from the ongoing ImmuneRACE study (first 160 participants) and from approximately 1,200 subjects provided by 6 global collaborators. Where HLA class I and class II types were available, the types were taken from metadata supplied by the sample provider, not from assay-based typing. Subjects who had been exposed to COVID-19, were actively infected with it, or had recovered from it provided the deeply sampled blood TCRbeta repertoires that made up the dataset. Nearly every sample came with metadata listing a de-identified subject ID, COVID-19 status, age in years and sex.

TCRbeta CDR3 regions were amplified from genomic DNA using the immunoSEQ Assay, a bias-controlled multiplex PCR. On the study's bioinformatics: Nucleated cell counts per sample were estimated from amplification of reference gene primers within the assay. To quantify the absolute abundance of each unique TCRbeta CDR3 rearrangement, sequence reads were collapsed and filtered. For each sample, productive Simpson clonality was calculated as the square root of Simpson's diversity index across productive rearrangements. The clones in this table, taken by TCRdb from immuneACCESS, are in-frame only. Not every clone is retained; where verified, under half of the shortfall comes from an unresolved V gene, and the cause of the rest is unknown. V, J and clone size are taken as reported in that table, and D and trimming were inferred from the DNA itself. Counted in this sample were about 62,000 clones; approximately 80% of them appeared once. The top ten clones comprise roughly 20% of the sample.

A remark on this clone: Which antigen it targets is not known. Base qualities are not recorded, but no much larger clone differs from it by a single base.

The CDR3 spans 15 residues, from the cysteine through the phenylalanine. Of the read, only the CDR3 DNA is kept; its 45 bases are in frame from base 1. Reading the germline V gene (reference sequence) gives CDR1 LNHDA and CDR2 SQIVND. V is cut by 7 bases and J by 4 bases, and the space between the germline ends is 19 bases. Collaborating institutions collected whole blood in K2EDTA tubes following their own protocols. For TCRbeta analysis, collaborators shipped samples in one of three forms: frozen whole blood, isolated PBMCs, or DNA extracted from either of those sample types. What the research found in general, with its limitations: Clinical and demographic metadata were provided uncurated, with the amount varying by source and participant.

The receptor was derived from a woman older than 75 with active or convalescent COVID-19. The chain is made from TRBV19 and TRBJ1-1; the D gene is perhaps TRBD1, from 5 matching bases. Sequencing was performed on peripheral blood. The nucleotide sequence reads as follows: TGTGCCAGTATCTTCTCGAGGACGGGGGGCACTGAAGCTTTCTTT. Translated, this gives CASIFSRTGGTEAFF.